The rows below give T cell receptor beta chains drawn from one sample of a study of cytomegalovirus exposure and HLA in healthy donors. Using immunoSEQ multiplex PCR, the repertoire was profiled, and TCRdb retains in-frame clones only, with some absent. Of tens of thousands of clones listed, roughly three quarters are singletons. The sample consisted of PBMCs. The receptors were gathered from a male donor in good health and CMV-seronegative. Each CDR3 is given with its conserved first and last residue. The D gene is left open where the match is weak. Size is stated for part of the rows, as once, few or many counts, or as a class when the clone is expanded.

13 | TRBJ2-1 | NA | TRBV15 | NA | CATSGRDYNEQFF | TGTGCCACCAGCGGCCGGGACTACAATGAGCAGTTCTTC
14 | TRBJ2-7 | TRBD2 | TRBV27 | NA | CASSLGGESYEQYF | TGTGCCAGCAGTTTAGGGGGGGAATCCTACGAGCAGTACTTC
14 | TRBJ1-1 | NA | TRBV7-9 | NA | CASSQAGKDGEAFF | TGTGCCAGCAGCCAAGCAGGGAAGGACGGTGAAGCTTTCTTT
14 | TRBJ2-3 | NA | TRBV5-1 | NA | CASSGAQDTDTQYF | TGCGCCAGCAGCGGAGCACAGGACACAGATACGCAGTATTTT
17 | TRBJ2-5 | TRBD1 | TRBV7-2 | few | CASSLSGAGGKLETQYF | TGTGCCAGCAGCTTAAGTGGGGCAGGGGGCAAATTGGAGACCCAGTACTTC
17 | TRBJ2-2 | TRBD1 | TRBV6-1 | NA | CASSDLGTGTSTGELFF | TGTGCCAGCAGTGATCTGGGGACAGGGACGAGCACCGGGGAGCTGTTTTTT
16 | TRBJ1-1 | NA | TRBV18 | few | CASSRYEGMGNTEAFF | TGTGCCAGCTCACGTTATGAGGGTATGGGGAACACTGAAGCTTTCTTT
13 | TRBJ2-7 | NA | TRBV5-8 | NA | CASSLDGPGEQYF | TGTGCCAGCAGCTTGGACGGTCCCGGGGAGCAGTACTTC
13 | TRBJ1-2 | NA | TRBV28 | once | CASRTTINYGYTF | TGTGCCAGCAGGACTACCATAAACTATGGCTACACCTTC
15 | TRBJ1-2 | TRBD1 | TRBV7-9 | NA | CASSSPGQINYGYTF | TGTGCCAGCAGCTCCCCGGGACAGATTAATTATGGCTACACCTTC
17 | TRBJ1-2 | TRBD1 | TRBV14 | NA | CASSQARGQTTNYGYTF | TGTGCCAGCAGCCAAGCCCGGGGACAGACAACTAACTATGGCTACACCTTC
15 | TRBJ2-7 | NA | TRBV7-8 | NA | CASSLAPGGAYEQYF | TGTGCCAGCAGCTTAGCCCCCGGCGGGGCCTACGAGCAGTACTTC
14 | TRBJ1-4 | TRBD1 | TRBV19 | NA | CASRRQGVNEKLFF | TGTGCCAGTAGGAGACAGGGCGTTAATGAAAAACTGTTTTTT
15 | TRBJ2-6 | NA | TRBV15 | few | CATSRDNSGANVLTF | TGTGCCACCAGCAGAGACAACTCTGGGGCCAACGTCCTGACTTTC
16 | TRBJ1-1 | TRBD1 | TRBV9 | NA | CASSVLPGTGNTEAFF | TGTGCCAGCAGCGTCCTTCCTGGGACAGGGAACACTGAAGCTTTCTTT